A single sample gave rise to the 26 T cell receptor beta chains below, sequenced in a study of T cells in Graves' hyperthyroidism and ophthalmopathy. RNA transcripts served as the template for amplifying TCR beta CDR3 regions. Initially, a first-round RT-PCR of the TCR CDR3 employed the HTBI primer set. TCRdb reanalysed the multiplex PCR reads using MiXCR and keeps one entry per CDR3 protein. This table has around 600,000 distinct CDR3 sequences, 13% to 15% appearing once. The sequenced material came from blood. These receptor sequences come from a woman under 30 with Graves' ophthalmopathy.

This sequence joins TRBV9 and TRBJ2-2; D remains unclear. Trimming removed 2 bases at V and 5 bases at J, with 7 bases between. CDR1 is SGDLS and CDR2 is YYNGEE in the germline V gene. The CDR3 loop spans 13 amino acids. Here the CDR3 reads CASSVIGTGELFF. The CDR3 DNA follows: TGTGCCAGCAGCGTCATAGGGACCGGGGAGCTGTTTTTT.

J is TRBJ2-2 and V is TRBV19, with D unresolved. Trimming removed 8 bases from V and 8 bases from J, with 9 bases in between. Germline V gives CDR1 LNHDA, CDR2 SQIVND (reference sequence). The CDR3 runs to 11 residues. CDR3 nucleotides: TGTGCCAGTCGGACCACAGGGGAGCTGTTTTTT. Translated, it gives CASRTTGELFF.

This chain connects TRBV5-8 to TRBJ1-2; 9 bases are shared with TRBD1. Germline loops: CDR1 SGHTS, CDR2 YDEGEE. The CDR3 extends over 16 amino acids. After removal of 0 bases from V and 5 bases from J, the junction contained 8 bases not matched to a gene. This CDR3 reads CASSLARGQGRYGYTF. The CDR3 DNA sequence: TGTGCCAGCAGCTTGGCGAGGGGACAGGGAAGATATGGCTACACCTTC.

This clonotype was picked up many times. The chain couples TRBV6-1 to TRBJ1-1; D possibly corresponds to TRBD1 (5 bases). Germline CDR1 MNHNS, CDR2 SASEGT. The CDR3 spans 17 residues. With 5 bases removed from V and 0 bases from J, the gap between germline ends came to 19 bases. The CDR3 region is CASSSPTVDIMNTEAFF. CDR3 DNA: TGTGCCAGCAGTTCTCCGACAGTCGATATCATGAACACTGAAGCTTTCTTT.

This clonotype occurred many times. V and J are TRBV6-2 or TRBV6-3 and TRBJ2-1; no firm D call. Germline CDR1 is MNHEY and CDR2 is SVGEGT. The length of the CDR3 is 14 residues. Trimming shortened V by 7 bases and J by 9 bases, and 19 bases separated the two germline ends. Here the CDR3 DNA reads TGTGCCAGCACCCTCCTCCCGACGATTAGTGAGCAGTTCTTC. Its protein is CASTLLPTISEQFF.

This clonotype was detected ten times or more. The chain combines TRBV27 with TRBJ2-1; 14 bases match TRBD2. Losses at the gene ends were 2 bases for V and 8 bases for J; bases not matched to a gene: 5. This CDR3 is built from 16 residues. CDR1 MNHEY and CDR2 SMNVEV come from the germline V gene (reference sequence). CDR3 protein: CASSLRGTSGSYEQFF. Written as DNA, the CDR3 is TGTGCCAGCAGTTTAAGGGGGACTAGCGGGAGCTATGAGCAGTTCTTC.

This clonotype has ten or more counts. The rearrangement joins TRBV10-3 to TRBJ2-7; no firm D call. Between the trimmed V and J ends, which lost 5 bases and 0 bases, there was a span of 14 bases. The CDR3 length is 15 residues. Germline lookup yields CDR1 ENHRY and CDR2 SYGVKD. Here the CDR3 reads CAISFDPASSYEQYF. CDR3 coding DNA: TGTGCCATCAGTTTCGACCCGGCGAGCTCCTACGAGCAGTACTTC.

This clonotype was found many times. Since the CDR3 does not end with the conserved phenylalanine or tryptophan, this likely comes from a read error. The V gene is TRBV10-3, the J gene TRBJ2-7, with 10 positions matching TRBD1. CDR1 is ENHRY and CDR2 is SYGVKD in the germline V gene. Trimming at V came to 9 bases and at J to 3 bases, leaving 5 bases not matched to a gene. The CDR3 runs to 13 residues. For the CDR3, the DNA is TGTGCCATAAATGGACAGGGGGACTACGAGCAGTACTTG. Residues: CAINGQGDYEQYL.

This clonotype was seen ten or more times. This chain joins TRBV5-6 and TRBJ2-7; 10 nucleotides line up with TRBD2. The V and J ends lost 6 bases and 3 bases, in that order; junction bases with no gene match: 3. Germline CDR1 reads SGHDT; CDR2 reads YYEEEE. This CDR3 has 13 amino acids. The CDR3 is CASIPSGGYEQYF. CDR3 DNA sequence: TGTGCCAGCATCCCTAGCGGGGGCTACGAGCAGTACTTC.

The rearrangement joins TRBV2 to TRBJ1-1, with D perhaps matching TRBD1 (5 bases). CDR1 is SNHLY, CDR2 FYNNEI, per germline. The CDR3 is made up of 17 amino acids. V was clipped by 7 bases and J by 0 bases, with 21 bases between them. The chain's CDR3 is CASIGRPGEAMNTEAFF. Written as DNA, the CDR3 is TGTGCCAGCATTGGACGGCCGGGGGAGGCGATGAACACTGAAGCTTTCTTT.

This clonotype was observed many times. The V and J genes are TRBV3-1 and TRBJ2-7; D is uncertain. CDR1 LGHDT and CDR2 YNNKEL come from the germline V gene (reference sequence). V was shortened by 0 bases and J by 3 bases, with 6 bases between the two germline ends. This CDR3 comprises 13 residues. CDR3 protein: CASSQDGGYEQYF. The CDR3 DNA reads TGTGCCAGCAGCCAAGATGGCGGCTACGAGCAGTACTTC.

V usage is TRBV5-6 and J usage is TRBJ1-5; 9 nucleotides align to TRBD1. V lost 2 bases to trimming and J lost 5 bases; unmatched junction nucleotides: 8. This CDR3 is built from 16 residues. The germline V gene has CDR1 SGHDT and CDR2 YYEEEE. CDR3 sequence: CASSLFTGGNDQPQHF. CDR3 DNA: TGTGCCAGCAGCTTATTCACAGGGGGCAACGATCAGCCCCAGCATTTT.

On this clonotype itself: One base away lies a much larger clone, so this may be a sequencing read error. The V and J genes are TRBV12-5 and TRBJ1-4; D gene uncertain. Germline assignment: CDR1 LGHNT and CDR2 FRNRAP. The CDR3 contains 15 residues. CDR3 residues: CASGLGRLDHEKLSF. The CDR3 DNA sequence: TGTGCTAGTGGTTTGGGACGCCTAGACCATGAAAAACTGTCTTTT.

The chain employs TRBV5-8 and TRBJ1-4; D perhaps matches TRBD1 (6 bases). This CDR3 has 13 amino acids. V lost 0 bases and J lost 11, with 11 bases in between. CDR1 and CDR2 (germline): SGHTS, YDEGEE. The CDR3 nucleotides are TGTGCCAGCAGCTTGGATGGGGGGCCGAAACTGTTTTTT. Residues: CASSLDGGPKLFF.

This clonotype was detected a few times. The chain employs TRBV27 and TRBJ2-6, with a weak D call TRBD2 (7 bases). CDR1 and CDR2 from the germline V gene are MNHEY and SMNVEV (reference sequence). V shed 2 bases and J shed 0 bases, with 20 bases lying between them. The CDR3 loop spans 20 amino acids. CDR3: CASSLRWGGRGLSGANVLTF. The CDR3 DNA is TGTGCCAGCAGTTTAAGGTGGGGGGGCAGGGGCCTCTCTGGGGCCAACGTCCTGACTTTC.

This clonotype was seen repeatedly, ten times or more. This chain joins TRBV4-1 and TRBJ2-7; 10 bases match TRBD2. V was pared by 3 bases and J by 2 bases, with 4 bases of the junction left unmatched. This CDR3 comprises 15 residues. The germline CDR1 and CDR2 sequences are MGHRA and YSYEKL. CDR3 region: CASSQWTSGTYEQYF. The CDR3 DNA follows: TGCGCCAGCAGCCAGTGGACTAGCGGAACCTACGAGCAGTACTTC.

This clonotype has just a few counts. The V and J genes are TRBV9 and TRBJ1-5; D not resolved. V lost 0 bases and J lost 3, with 10 bases in between. CDR1 is SGDLS, CDR2 YYNGEE, per germline. This CDR3 contains 15 residues. The CDR3 loop is CASSVGGGNNQPQHF. CDR3 nucleotides: TGTGCCAGCAGCGTAGGAGGAGGGAACAATCAGCCCCAGCATTTT.

The table lists this clonotype with a few counts. The chain combines TRBV29-1 with TRBJ2-6, with D perhaps TRBD1 or TRBD2 (5 bases each). The CDR3 is made up of 14 amino acids. Deletions cut 0 bases from V and 2 bases from J, with 5 bases between. Germline V gene lookup returns CDR1 SQVTM and CDR2 ANQGSEA. For the CDR3, the DNA is TGCAGCGTTGAAGAGGGGGCTGGGGCCAACGTCCTGACTTTC. Its translation is CSVEEGAGANVLTF. The full variable domain, its missing parts supplied by reference TRBV29-1 and TRBJ2-6, is SAVISQKPSRDICQRGTSLTIQCQVDSQVTMMFWYRQQPGQSLTLIATANQGSEATYESGFVIDKFPISRPNLTFSTLTVSNMSPEDSSIYLCSVEEGAGANVLTFGAGSRLTVL.

This clonotype appeared many times. V and J are TRBV3-1 and TRBJ2-7; TRBD1 aligns across 7 bases. Losses at the gene ends were 2 bases for V and 5 bases for J; bases not matched to a gene: 3. This CDR3 spans 13 amino acids. Per the germline V gene, CDR1 is LGHDT and CDR2 is YNNKEL (reference sequence). CDR3 region: CASSQRGQDEQYF. DNA for the CDR3: TGTGCCAGCAGCCAACGAGGACAGGACGAGCAGTACTTC.

This clonotype has only a few counts. The chain recombines TRBV20-1 with TRBJ2-7; TRBD2 agrees at 14 bases. The V gene end was trimmed by 1 base and the J gene end by 6 bases; junction bases not matched to a gene: 5. CDR1 is DFQATT, CDR2 SNEGSKA, per germline (reference sequence). This CDR3 comprises 15 residues. Written as DNA, the CDR3 is TGCAGTGCTAGAGGTCTGGGACTAGCGGGAGTCGAGCAGTACTTC. It is translated as CSARGLGLAGVEQYF.

The chain uses TRBV20-1 and TRBJ2-3; 11 positions agree with TRBD2. The CDR3 runs to 14 residues. V trimming: 6 bases; J trimming: 3 bases; junction bases outside the gene matches: 5. Germline V gene data show CDR1 as DFQATT and CDR2 as SNEGSKA (reference sequence). CDR3 coding DNA: TGCAGTGCAAGACTAGCGGGGTGGACAGATACGCAGTATTTT. Encoded protein: CSARLAGWTDTQYF.

Ten or more counts support this clonotype. The chain recombines TRBV28 with TRBJ1-5; no reliable D call. CDR1 MDHEN and CDR2 SYDVKM come from the germline V gene. The CDR3 totals 15 residues. V was cut by 1 base and J by 6 bases, with 13 bases left in between. The CDR3 sequence: CASSLFRRSGQPQHF. The DNA of the CDR3 is TGTGCCAGCAGTTTATTTAGACGGAGCGGTCAGCCCCAGCATTTT.

This clonotype has just one count. At one end, the junction sequence differs from germline, possibly due to a read error. The chain employs TRBV11-2 and TRBJ2-7; 13 bases agree with TRBD2. The CDR3 sequence is 15 residues long. CDR1 is SGHAT and CDR2 is FQNNGV in the germline V gene. This CDR3 is CASSSGLAGVVEQYF. The CDR3 nucleotides are TGTGCCAGTAGCTCAGGACTAGCGGGAGTGGTCGAGCAGTACTTC.

Many counts were recorded for this clonotype. This sequence joins TRBV7-3 and TRBJ1-4; D remains unclear. CDR1 and CDR2 (germline): SGHTA, FQGTGA. Trimming cost V 5 bases and J 5 bases, with 9 bases left between them. CDR3 length: 13 residues. CDR3 nucleotides: TGTGCCAGCAGCCCCCGTGGGAATGAAAAACTGTTTTTT. Amino acids: CASSPRGNEKLFF.

This clonotype occurred a few times. The rearrangement uses TRBV11-3 and TRBJ2-3, with 10 bases lining up with TRBD2. The CDR3 covers 14 residues. The V gene's germline CDR1 is SGHNT and CDR2 YENEEA. V gave up 4 bases and J gave up 5 bases; unmatched junction bases: 3. The CDR3 protein is CASSSSGSGDTQYF. The CDR3 DNA reads TGTGCCAGCAGCTCTAGCGGGAGTGGAGATACGCAGTATTTT.

This clonotype was observed many times. The rearrangement joins TRBV11-1 to TRBJ1-3; the D is unclear. CDR3 length: 15 residues. Germline CDR1 is SGHAT and CDR2 is FQDESV (reference sequence). With 5 bases removed from V and 2 bases from J, the gap between germline ends came to 13 bases. The CDR3 loop reads CASSLHSMPGNTIYF. The CDR3 DNA reads as TGTGCCAGCAGCCTACACTCCATGCCTGGAAACACCATATATTTT.